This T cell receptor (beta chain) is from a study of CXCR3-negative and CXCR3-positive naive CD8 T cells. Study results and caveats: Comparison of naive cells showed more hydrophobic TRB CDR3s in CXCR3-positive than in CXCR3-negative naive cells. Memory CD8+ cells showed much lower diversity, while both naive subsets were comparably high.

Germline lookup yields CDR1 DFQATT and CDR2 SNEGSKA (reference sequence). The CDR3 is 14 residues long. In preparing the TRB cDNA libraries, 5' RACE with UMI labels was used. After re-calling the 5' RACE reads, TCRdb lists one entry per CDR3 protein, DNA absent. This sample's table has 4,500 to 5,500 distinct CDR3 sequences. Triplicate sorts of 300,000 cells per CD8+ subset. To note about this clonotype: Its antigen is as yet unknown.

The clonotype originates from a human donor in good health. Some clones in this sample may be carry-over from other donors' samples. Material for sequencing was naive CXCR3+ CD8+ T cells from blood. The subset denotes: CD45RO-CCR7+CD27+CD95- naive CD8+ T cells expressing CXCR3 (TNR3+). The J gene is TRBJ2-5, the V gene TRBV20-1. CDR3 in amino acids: CSARDNTDQETQYF.